These 3 T cell receptor beta chains were sequenced from one sample in a study of T cells in localized non-small cell lung cancer. Here immunoSEQ multiplex PCR was the method, and the copy in TCRdb shows in-frame clones only, minus some. The table lists about 40,000 clones, 85% to 90% of them singletons. The sample consisted of peripheral blood, taken before any cancer treatment. The receptors come from a man aged 18 to 50 with stage I lung adenocarcinoma.

J is TRBJ1-2 and V is TRBV5-1; D remains unclear. This CDR3 has 17 residues. Trimming shortened V by 0 bases and J by 7 bases, and 22 bases separated the two germline ends. Germline V gene data show CDR1 as SGHRS and CDR2 as YFSETQ. CDR3 coding DNA: TGCGCCAGCAGCTTGGAACTGGGAAGACCGGGCGGCCGTGGCTACACCTTC. This codes for CASSLELGRPGGRGYTF.

The J gene is TRBJ2-7, the V gene TRBV15; 11 nucleotides match TRBD1. Per the germline V gene, CDR1 is LNHNV and CDR2 is YYDKDF (reference sequence). J lost 4 bases, V lost 1 base, and 6 bases had no gene match. The CDR3 is 16 residues long. In nucleotides, the CDR3 is TGTGCCACCAGCAGAGCGAAGGACAGGGGGCTATACGAGCAGTACTTC. Translating it yields CATSRAKDRGLYEQYF.

The CDR3 DNA reads TGTGCCAGCAGCTCTAGGGGCCCTGAAGCTTTCTTT. It yields the protein CASSSRGPEAFF. The chain is built from TRBV7-8 and TRBJ1-1, with D possibly matching TRBD1 (5 bases). The germline V gene encodes CDR1 SGHVS and CDR2 FQNEAQ. The CDR3 is made up of 12 amino acids. Trimming cost V 4 bases and J 6 bases, with 9 bases left between them.